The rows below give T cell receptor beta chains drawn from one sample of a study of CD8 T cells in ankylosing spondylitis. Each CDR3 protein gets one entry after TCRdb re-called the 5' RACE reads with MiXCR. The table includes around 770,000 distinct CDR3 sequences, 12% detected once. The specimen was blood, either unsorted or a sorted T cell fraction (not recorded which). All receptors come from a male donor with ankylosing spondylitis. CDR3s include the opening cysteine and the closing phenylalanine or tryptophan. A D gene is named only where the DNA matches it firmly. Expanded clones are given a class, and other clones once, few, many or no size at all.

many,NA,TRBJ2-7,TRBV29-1,TGCAGTCTTTTCTACGAGCAGTACTTC,CSLFYEQYF
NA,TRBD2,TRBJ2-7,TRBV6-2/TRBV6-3,TGTGCCAGCAGTTACCGGGGGGAAATTGCGCGCGAGCAGTACTTC,CASSYRGEIAREQYF
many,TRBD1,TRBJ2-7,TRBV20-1,TGCAGTGCTGCGGACAGGACGACCTACGAGCAGTACTTC,CSAADRTTYEQYF
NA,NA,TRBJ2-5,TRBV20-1,TGCAGTGCTCGTATTCAAGAGACCCAGTACTTC,CSARIQETQYF
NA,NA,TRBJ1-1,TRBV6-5,TGTGCCAGCAGTTACGGGACGGAAGTACGAGAAGCTTTCTTT,CASSYGTEVREAFF
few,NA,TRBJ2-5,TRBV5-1,TGCGCCAGCAGCCCACAGGAATTCGGAGAGACCCAGTACTTC,CASSPQEFGETQYF
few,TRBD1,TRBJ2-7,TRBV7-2,TGTGCCAGCAGATACACAGGGGGCCGAACCTACGAGCAGTACTTC,CASRYTGGRTYEQYF
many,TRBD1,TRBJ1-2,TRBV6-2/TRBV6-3,TGTGCCAGCAGTACCACTTCGGAAGGGGGCGCTTACGGCTACACCTTC,CASSTTSEGGAYGYTF
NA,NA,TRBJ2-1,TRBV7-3,TGTGCCAGCAGCCCAACGGGGCGCAATGAGCAGTTCTTC,CASSPTGRNEQFF
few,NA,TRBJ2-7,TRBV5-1,TGCGCCAGCAGCCTACATACCGGGACAAAGGAATACGAGCAGTACTTC,CASSLHTGTKEYEQYF
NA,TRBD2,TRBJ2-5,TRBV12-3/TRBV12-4,TGTGCCAGCAGTAAGCGGGGGGGCCGTGAGACCCAGTACTTC,CASSKRGGRETQYF
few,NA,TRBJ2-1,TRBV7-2,TGTGCCAGCAGCTTAGTAGCCCCCAATGAGCAGTTCTTC,CASSLVAPNEQFF
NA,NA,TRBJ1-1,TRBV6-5,TGTGCCAGCAGTTACTCGATGGCCTATGGGGACACTGAAGCTTTCTTT,CASSYSMAYGDTEAFF
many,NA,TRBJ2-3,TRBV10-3,TGTGCCAGCCGGGACACAAGCACAGATACGCAGTATTTT,CASRDTSTDTQYF
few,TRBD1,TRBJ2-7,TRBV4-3,TGCGCCAGCAGCCAACGGAACTTTTACCGGGACAGGGGGGCCGAGCAGTACTTC,CASSQRNFYRDRGAEQYF
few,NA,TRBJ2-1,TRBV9,TGTGCCAGCAGCCCCCGGGACCCTACCTACAATGAGCAGTTCTTC,CASSPRDPTYNEQFF
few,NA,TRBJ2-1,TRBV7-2,TGTGCCAGCAGACGCCGAAGGGACGCCTACAATGAGCAGTTCTTC,CASRRRRDAYNEQFF
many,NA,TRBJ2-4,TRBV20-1,TGCAGTGCTAGACCTAGGAGGATGCTAGCCAAAAACATTCAGTACTTC,CSARPRRMLAKNIQYF
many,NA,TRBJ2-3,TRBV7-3,TGTGCCAGCAGCTTAAAGGGGGCCGGAGGGACAGATACGCAGTATTTT,CASSLKGAGGTDTQYF
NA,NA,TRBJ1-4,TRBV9,TGTGCCAGCAGCGTAGGCAGAATGAATGAAAAACTGTTTTTT,CASSVGRMNEKLFF
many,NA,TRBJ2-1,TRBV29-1,TGCAGCGTTGAATTGCCCAGGAATAGGAATGAGCAGTTCTTC,CSVELPRNRNEQFF
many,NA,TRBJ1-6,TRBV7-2,TGTGCCAGCAGCTTTGAGAGTTCTTATTCACCCCTCCACTTT,CASSFESSYSPLHF
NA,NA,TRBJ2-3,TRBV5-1,TGCGCCAGCAGCTTCAGTCCCACTAGCACAGATACGCAGTATTTT,CASSFSPTSTDTQYF
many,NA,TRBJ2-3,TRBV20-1,TGCAGTGCCCCGCGAGGGTTGGGCGGCACAGATACGCAGTATTTT,CSAPRGLGGTDTQYF
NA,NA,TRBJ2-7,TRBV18,TGTGCCAGCTCACCACCTTTTCAGCACTACGAGCAGTACTTC,CASSPPFQHYEQYF
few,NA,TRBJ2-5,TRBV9,TGTGCCAGCAGCGTAAGTGTGGGGCAGGCAAGGGAAGAGACCCAGTACTTC,CASSVSVGQAREETQYF
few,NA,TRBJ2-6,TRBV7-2,TGTGCCAGCAGCTTTAGTCGCTCTGGGGCCAACGTCCTGACTTTC,CASSFSRSGANVLTF